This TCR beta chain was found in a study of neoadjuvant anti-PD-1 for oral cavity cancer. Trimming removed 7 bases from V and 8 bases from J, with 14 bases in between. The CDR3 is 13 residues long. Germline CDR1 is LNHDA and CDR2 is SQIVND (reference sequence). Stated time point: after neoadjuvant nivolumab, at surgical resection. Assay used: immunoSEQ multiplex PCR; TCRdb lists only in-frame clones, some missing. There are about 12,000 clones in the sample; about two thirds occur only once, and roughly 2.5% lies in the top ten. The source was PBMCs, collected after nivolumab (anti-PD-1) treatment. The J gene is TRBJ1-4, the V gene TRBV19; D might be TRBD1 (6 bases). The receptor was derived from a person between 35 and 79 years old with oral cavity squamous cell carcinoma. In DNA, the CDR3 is TGTGCCAGTACTACAGGGCCAGGAGAAAAACTGTTTTTT. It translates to CASTTGPGEKLFF.